These 20 T cell receptor beta chains were all obtained from the same sample, sequenced in a study of shared clonotypes between healthy human individuals. The protocol was immunoSEQ multiplex PCR, while the TCRdb copy is restricted to in-frame clones and leaves out a portion. This sample has roughly 720,000 clones, with 90% found just once. Material for sequencing was memory CD8+ T cells from PBMCs. As to subset: CD45RO+ cells pooled with CCR7-negative TemRA cells. The origin of the receptors is a man younger than 35 in good health. Some clones in this sample may be carry-over from other donors' samples.

The chain carries TRBV19 and TRBJ1-1; TRBD1 matches at 9 bases. The germline V gene has CDR1 LNHDA and CDR2 SQIVND (reference sequence). Trimming took 10 bases from V and 6 from J; bases not matched to a gene: 9. This CDR3 contains 13 residues. This CDR3 is CAITGGPGAEAFF. The CDR3 DNA follows: TGTGCCATCACAGGGGGCCCAGGGGCTGAAGCTTTCTTT.

This sequence joins TRBV10-3 and TRBJ2-7; the D gene is possibly TRBD1 (5 bases). V shed 7 bases and J shed 2 bases, with 15 bases lying between them. CDR1 ENHRY and CDR2 SYGVKD come from the germline V gene. The CDR3 consists of 14 residues. CDR3 loop: CAINRDSTPYEQYF. The CDR3, as DNA: TGTGCCATCAATCGTGACAGTACCCCCTACGAGCAGTACTTC.

The rearrangement uses TRBV10-3 and TRBJ2-7, with TRBD1 identical over 8 bases. The ends lost 0 bases at V and 3 bases at J; junction bases unmatched: 4. Germline V gives CDR1 ENHRY, CDR2 SYGVKD. The CDR3 sequence is 15 residues long. CDR3 bases: TGTGCCATCAGTGAGTCGTCCGGGACAGGCTACGAGCAGTACTTC. It specifies CAISESSGTGYEQYF.

The J gene is TRBJ2-6, the V gene TRBV6-1; 8 positions agree with TRBD1. The germline V gene encodes CDR1 MNHNS and CDR2 SASEGT. The V gene end was trimmed by 2 bases and the J gene end by 0 bases; junction bases not matched to a gene: 6. The CDR3 totals 18 residues. Written as DNA, the CDR3 is TGTGCCAGCAGTGAAATGGGACAGGCAACCTCTGGGGCCAACGTCCTGACTTTC. The encoded protein is CASSEMGQATSGANVLTF.

The chain employs TRBV28 and TRBJ2-7, with D perhaps TRBD2 (5 bases). The CDR3 has 12 residues. The germline gives CDR1 MDHEN, CDR2 SYDVKM. The ends were cut back, 4 bases at V and 6 bases at J, with 10 bases in the middle. CDR3: CASSWSGFEQYF. CDR3 in DNA: TGTGCCAGCAGTTGGTCGGGGTTCGAGCAGTACTTC.

This chain links TRBV9 with TRBJ2-1, with 12 positions matching TRBD2. The CDR3 covers 17 residues. Per germline, CDR1 SGDLS and CDR2 YYNGEE. V lost 4 bases, J lost 8 bases, and 13 bases stayed unmatched. CDR3 DNA sequence: TGTGCCAGCAGCCCGACTCCTAGCGGGAGGGGCAACGATGAGCAGTTCTTC. Translated: CASSPTPSGRGNDEQFF.

Notes on this clone: The sample contains more than one DNA sequence encoding this CDR3. This chain connects TRBV19 to TRBJ2-1, with D perhaps being TRBD1 or TRBD2 (5 bases each). The CDR3 length is 12 residues. V gave up 2 bases and J gave up 8 bases, with 7 bases separating them. The germline V gene encodes CDR1 LNHDA and CDR2 SQIVND (reference sequence). The CDR3 protein is CASSIRGDEQFF. Here the CDR3 DNA reads TGTGCCAGTAGTATAAGAGGGGATGAGCAGTTCTTC.

Details on this clone: A much larger clone sits a single nucleotide away, making a read error possible. Other nucleotide sequences in the sample specify the same CDR3. The chain is built from TRBV27 and TRBJ2-2; no reliable D call. The CDR3 loop spans 13 amino acids. The germline gives CDR1 MNHEY, CDR2 SMNVEV (reference sequence). The V end was cut by 3 bases, the J end by 4 bases, with 6 bases between. CDR3 region: CASSFRSTGELFF. The CDR3 coding sequence is TGTGCCAGCAGTTTCCGGAGCACCGGGGAGCTGTTTTTT.

Regarding this clone: This could be a read error, since a much larger clone is one nucleotide away. CDR3 residues: CASTSGLAAYNEQFF. Here the CDR3 DNA reads TGTGCCAGCACCTCCGGACTAGCGGCCTACAATGAGCAGTTCTTC. The V and J genes are TRBV6-5 and TRBJ2-1, with TRBD2 matching over 10 bases. Germline CDR1 and CDR2: MNHEY and SVGAGI. With V trimmed by 7 bases and J by 2 bases, 5 bases remained unmatched. The CDR3 totals 15 residues.

This clone came up once. CDR3 sequence reads: CASSLEGFPNTGELFF. CDR3 DNA sequence: TGCGCCAGCAGCCTAGAAGGGTTCCCAAACACCGGGGAGCTGTTTTTT. The chain carries TRBV4-1 and TRBJ2-2, with no clear D. Trimming removed 4 bases from V and 2 bases from J, with 14 bases in between. The CDR3 has 16 amino acids. Germline CDR1 reads MGHRA; CDR2 reads YSYEKL.

J is TRBJ1-1 and V is TRBV4-1; a possible D gene is TRBD1 (5 bases). The CDR3 has 17 residues. Trimming removed 3 bases from V and 1 base from J, with 18 bases in between. Germline V gene sequence: CDR1 MGHRA, CDR2 YSYEKL. CDR3 in amino acids: CASSQGTGPQRNTEAFF. CDR3 bases: TGCGCCAGCAGCCAGGGAACAGGCCCCCAGAGGAACACTGAAGCTTTCTTT.

The rearrangement joins TRBV27 to TRBJ2-1; 9 positions match TRBD2. Trimming removed 0 bases from V and 6 bases from J; junction bases left unmatched: 12. CDR3 length: 18 amino acids. Germline CDR1 is MNHEY and CDR2 is SMNVEV (reference sequence). CDR3 sequence reads: CASSLSKGGGRAGNEQFF. CDR3 sequence (DNA): TGTGCCAGCAGTTTATCGAAGGGAGGCGGGAGGGCCGGCAATGAGCAGTTCTTC.

V gene TRBV4-2 combines with J gene TRBJ2-7; D might be TRBD1 or TRBD2, each matching 5 bases. This CDR3 has 14 residues. The V end was cut by 9 bases, the J end by 7 bases, with 22 bases between. Germline V gene lookup returns CDR1 LGHNA and CDR2 YNFKEQ. CDR3 in amino acids: CASGVTDYKGEQYF. The CDR3, as DNA: TGTGCCAGTGGGGTGACAGACTATAAGGGGGAGCAGTACTTC.

The chain couples TRBV7-8 to TRBJ2-7, with D possibly matching TRBD1 (7 bases). The V gene's germline CDR1 is SGHVS and CDR2 FQNEAQ. The CDR3 has 14 residues. Trimming took off 5 bases at V and 3 bases at J, with 14 bases between the two ends. The CDR3 DNA is TGTGCCAGCAGCCAGGCGGGACAGATCTACGAGCAGTACTTC. As protein: CASSQAGQIYEQYF.

V and J are TRBV27 and TRBJ2-1, with D unresolved. Germline CDR1 reads MNHEY; CDR2 reads SMNVEV (reference sequence). The CDR3 spans 15 residues. Trimming took off 5 bases at V and 7 bases at J, with 18 bases between the two ends. Written as DNA, the CDR3 is TGTGCCAGCAGTCTCCCTGGCGGCCCTAGGAATGAGCAGTTCTTC. This codes for CASSLPGGPRNEQFF.

The chain joins TRBV7-8 to TRBJ1-1, with 10 bases identical to TRBD1. The trim removed 1 base at V and 0 bases at J, leaving 17 bases unmatched. This CDR3 spans 21 amino acids. CDR1 and CDR2 (germline): SGHVS, FQNEAQ. CDR3 in amino acids: CASSLGGRAWTGGALNTEAFF. As DNA, the CDR3 is TGTGCCAGCAGCTTAGGAGGTCGCGCGTGGACAGGGGGGGCTCTGAACACTGAAGCTTTCTTT. The full variable domain, in which reference TRBV7-8 and TRBJ1-1 provide the parts outside the CDR3, is GAGVSQSPRYKVAKRGQDVALRCDPISGHVSLFWYQQALGQGPEFLTYFQNEAQLDKSGLPSDRFFAERPEGSVSTLKIQRTQQEDSAVYLCASSLGGRAWTGGALNTEAFFGQGTRLTVV.

In nucleotides, the CDR3 is TGTGCCAGCAGTGAACTTGACAATTCACCCCTCCACTTT. Protein: CASSELDNSPLHF. V gene TRBV25-1 combines with J gene TRBJ1-6; D uncertain. V was shortened by 2 bases and J by 7 bases, with 6 bases between the two germline ends. Germline assignment: CDR1 MGHDK and CDR2 SYGVNS. The CDR3 length is 13 residues.

This clone showed up just a few times. The chain uses TRBV5-8 and TRBJ2-5, with D tentatively TRBD2 (5 bases). The CDR3 is 16 amino acids. Germline V gives CDR1 SGHTS, CDR2 YDEGEE. V was shortened by 0 bases and J by 4 bases, with 16 bases between the two germline ends. CDR3: CASSLGSWEFRETQYF. DNA for the CDR3: TGTGCCAGCAGCTTGGGAAGCTGGGAGTTTAGAGAGACCCAGTACTTC. The full variable domain, in which reference TRBV5-8 and TRBJ2-5 provide the parts outside the CDR3, is EAGVTQSPTHLIKTRGQQATLRCSPISGHTSVYWYQQALGLGLQFLLWYDEGEERNRGNFPPRFSGRQFPNYSSELNVNALELEDSALYLCASSLGSWEFRETQYFGPGTRLLVL.

The rearrangement joins TRBV15 to TRBJ1-2; D gene unclear. Germline V gene data show CDR1 as LNHNV and CDR2 as YYDKDF (reference sequence). V lost 4 bases and J lost 5, with 17 bases in between. The CDR3 is 15 residues long. For the CDR3, the DNA is TGTGCCACCAGCATTAGAGCGTCCTTTAATTATGGCTACACCTTC. The encoded protein is CATSIRASFNYGYTF.

Concerning this clone: Other DNA sequences from this sample encode an identical CDR3 as well. The chain carries TRBV7-6 and TRBJ2-2, with TRBD2 identical over 10 bases. CDR1 is SGHVS, CDR2 FNYEAQ, per germline. This CDR3 comprises 14 residues. With 4 bases clipped from V and 4 bases from J, the junction kept 0 bases outside the gene matches. This CDR3 is CASSWTSGTGELFF. Written as DNA, the CDR3 is TGTGCCAGCAGCTGGACTAGCGGCACCGGGGAGCTGTTTTTT. The full variable domain, in which reference TRBV7-6 and TRBJ2-2 provide the parts outside the CDR3, is GAGVSQSPRYKVTKRGQDVALRCDPISGHVSLYWYRQALGQGPEFLTYFNYEAQQDKSGLPNDRFSAERPEGSISTLTIQRTEQRDSAMYRCASSWTSGTGELFFGEGSRLTVL.